This TCR beta chain was identified during a study of CD8+ T cells in alopecia areata. cDNA reverse transcribed from extracted RNA served as the sequencing template. This table comes from immunoSEQ multiplex PCR, and its TCRdb copy is limited to in-frame clones, with some not included. The sample records about 94,000 clones, 70% to 80% being singletons. Trimming took off 0 bases at V and 2 bases at J, with 7 bases between the two ends. The germline gives CDR1 SGDLS, CDR2 YYNGEE. The length of the CDR3 is 14 residues. The treatment was: oral pan-JAK inhibitor, 5-10 mg twice daily. The clonotype originates from a human donor with alopecia areata. This sample comprised CD8+ T cells sorted from blood, obtained between weeks 44 and 45, from a patient treated with tofacitinib. V usage is TRBV9 and J usage is TRBJ2-3; no clear D. The CDR3 reads CASSVDGTTDTQYF. The CDR3 DNA sequence: TGTGCCAGCAGCGTAGACGGTACCACAGATACGCAGTATTTT.